This is a list of T cell receptor beta chains from one sample in a study of T cells in Graves' hyperthyroidism and ophthalmopathy. One entry per CDR3 protein, called by TCRdb with MiXCR from the multiplex PCR reads. The table has roughly 660,000 distinct CDR3 sequences, 17% seen once. Sequences were obtained from blood. All receptors derive from a man between 45 and 60 years old with Graves' hyperthyroidism. CDR3s include the opening cysteine and the closing phenylalanine or tryptophan. Fields, in order: clone size, J gene, V gene, D gene, CDR3 DNA, CDR3 protein. The D gene is left open where the match is weak. Expanded clones are given a class, and other clones once, few, many or no size at all.

many	TRBJ1-1	TRBV5-1	.	TGTGCCAGCAGTTTATCAGGGGACACTGAAGCTTTCTTT	CASSLSGDTEAFF
many	TRBJ2-7	TRBV10-1	TRBD1	TGCGCCAGCAGCGACAGGACAGGAGTTGACTACGAGCAGTACTTC	CASSDRTGVDYEQYF
once	TRBJ1-4	TRBV28	.	TGTGCCGCGCGCTTGGCAACTAATGAAAAACTGTTTTTT	CAARLATNEKLFF
few	TRBJ1-5	TRBV7-9	.	TGTGCCAGCCAGAGGGACTATAGCAATCAGCCCCAGCATTTT	CASQRDYSNQPQHF
few	TRBJ2-2	TRBV24-1	.	TGTGCCACCAGTGATTCTACAGGACCCAACACCGGGGAGCTGTTTTTT	CATSDSTGPNTGELFF
.	TRBJ2-1	TRBV20-1	TRBD2	TGCAGTGCTAAGACTAGCGGGACATGGAATGAGCAGTTCTTC	CSAKTSGTWNEQFF
.	TRBJ2-3	TRBV6-2/TRBV6-3	.	TGTGCCAGCAGTTACGGAGCTAGCACAGATACGCAGTATTTT	CASSYGASTDTQYF
many	TRBJ2-1	TRBV12-3/TRBV12-4	.	TGTGCCAGCACTAAGGGGGCGGGGTTACCCCCCGGGGAGCAGTTCTTC	CASTKGAGLPPGEQFF
.	TRBJ2-1	TRBV5-6	.	TGTGCCAGCAGCTCTACGTCCTCCAGGCAGTTCTTC	CASSSTSSRQFF
.	TRBJ1-2	TRBV7-9	.	TGTGCCAGCAGCCCGTATCCGGTTGGCTACACCTTC	CASSPYPVGYTF
many	TRBJ2-1	TRBV5-1	.	TGCGCCAGCAGCCCCGGGGGAGGCGGCGACGGGCAGTTCTTC	CASSPGGGGDGQFF
.	TRBJ2-3	TRBV12-5	.	TGTGCTAGTGGTTTGGGTTCGTTTGATACGCAGTATTTT	CASGLGSFDTQYF
few	TRBJ1-6	TRBV3-1	TRBD1	TGTGCCAGCAGCCAAGTTCTACCCAGGCGGGACAGTGGCCCACCCCTCCACTTT	CASSQVLPRRDSGPPLHF
many	TRBJ2-7	TRBV28	TRBD1	TGTGCCAGCAGCCTAGGACAGGCCACCTACGAGCAGTACTTC	CASSLGQATYEQYF
many	TRBJ2-1	TRBV2	TRBD2	TGTGCCAGCAGTCTACGTACTAGCGGGAGAGGGCACAATGAGCAGTTCTTC	CASSLRTSGRGHNEQFF
many	TRBJ2-3	TRBV7-8	TRBD2	TGTGCCAGCAGCTCCTGGACTAGCCGCACAGATACGCAGTATTTT	CASSSWTSRTDTQYF
.	TRBJ2-1	TRBV28	.	TGTGCCAGCCGCCGCGGAACCAATGAGCAGTTCTTC	CASRRGTNEQFF
.	TRBJ2-3	TRBV11-2	TRBD1	TGTGCCAGCAGCTTAGTCCTACAGGGGGCGAGTGATACGCAGTATTTT	CASSLVLQGASDTQYF
many	TRBJ2-3	TRBV2	.	TGTGCCAGCAGTGATCTGGGGGCGGATTCAGATACGCAGTATTTT	CASSDLGADSDTQYF
.	TRBJ1-1	TRBV2	.	TGTGCCAGCAGTGGCTCCAAAGAGAACACTGAAGCTTTCTTC	CASSGSKENTEAFF
many	TRBJ2-7	TRBV11-1	TRBD1	TGTGCCAGCAGTTCAGGGGGTCCCGGCTCCTACGAGCAGTACTTC	CASSSGGPGSYEQYF
.	TRBJ1-5	TRBV7-8	.	TGTGCCAGCAGCTTATCGCATAGCAATCAGCCCCAGCATTTT	CASSLSHSNQPQHF
.	TRBJ1-1	TRBV18	.	TGTGCCAGCTCACCACCGCACTCTCCCGGGAACACTGAAGCTTTCTTT	CASSPPHSPGNTEAFF
.	TRBJ2-7	TRBV14	TRBD2	TGTGCCAGCAGCCCAAATATACTAGCGGCCGAGCAGTACTTC	CASSPNILAAEQYF
many	TRBJ2-7	TRBV5-1	TRBD2	TGCGCCAGCAGCTTGGGGCTAGCGGAATACGAGCAGTACTTC	CASSLGLAEYEQYF
.	TRBJ2-4	TRBV27	TRBD1	TGTGCCAGCAGTTTAGGTGGGACAGGGGGAGCCAAAAACATTCAGTACTTC	CASSLGGTGGAKNIQYF
many	TRBJ2-1	TRBV27	.	TGTGCCAGCATCCCGGGGCCAAGCTCCTACAATGAGCAGTTCTTC	CASIPGPSSYNEQFF
few	TRBJ2-1	TRBV19	.	TGTGCCAGTAGACGCACCGCGGACTACACAGATGAGCAGTTCTTC	CASRRTADYTDEQFF